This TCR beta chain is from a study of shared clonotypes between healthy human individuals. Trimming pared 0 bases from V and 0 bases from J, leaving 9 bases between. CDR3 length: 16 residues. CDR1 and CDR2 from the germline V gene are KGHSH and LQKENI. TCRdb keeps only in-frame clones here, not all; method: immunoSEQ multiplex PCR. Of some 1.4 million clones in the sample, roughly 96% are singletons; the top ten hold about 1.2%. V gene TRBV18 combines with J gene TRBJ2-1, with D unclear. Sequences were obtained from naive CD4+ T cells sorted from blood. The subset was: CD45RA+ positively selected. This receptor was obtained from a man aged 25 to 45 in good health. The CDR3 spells CASSPPLESSYNEQFF. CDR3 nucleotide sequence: TGTGCCAGCTCACCACCGCTTGAGAGCTCCTACAATGAGCAGTTCTTC.